The clone carrying this T cell receptor (beta chain) was detected once. The antigen remains unidentified. This sample is drawn from a study of OX40 agonist ivuxolimab in advanced cancers. Study-level points and caveats: The study found that CD8+ T cells averaged more expanded clones than CD4+.

Generated by immunoSEQ multiplex PCR, the TCRdb table keeps only in-frame clones and is missing some. Here the sample spans about 48,000 clones, 75% to 90% being singletons. J gave up 0 bases and V 4 bases, and 9 bases lay outside the gene matches. Germline V gene lookup returns CDR1 SQVTM and CDR2 ANQGSEA. The CDR3 spans 15 residues. The sequence was obtained from an adult with an advanced solid tumor such as melanoma, head and neck, liver or kidney cancer. Sequencing was performed on CD4+ or CD8+ T cells sorted from blood, taken in a trial of the OX40 agonist ivuxolimab. The chain joins TRBV29-1 to TRBJ2-7; 7 bases are a match to TRBD1. The CDR3 bases are TGCAGCGTTGGAGGGACAGAAAGGAGCTCCTACGAGCAGTACTTC. The encoded protein is CSVGGTERSSYEQYF.